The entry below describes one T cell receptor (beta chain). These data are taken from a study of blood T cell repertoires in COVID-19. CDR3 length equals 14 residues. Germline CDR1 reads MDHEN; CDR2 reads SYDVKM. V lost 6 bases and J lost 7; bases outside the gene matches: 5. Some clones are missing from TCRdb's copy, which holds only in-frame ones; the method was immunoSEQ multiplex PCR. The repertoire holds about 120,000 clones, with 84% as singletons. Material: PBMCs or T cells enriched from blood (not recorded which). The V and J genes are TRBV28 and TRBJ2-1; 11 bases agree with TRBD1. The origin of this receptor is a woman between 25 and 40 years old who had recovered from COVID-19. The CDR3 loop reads CASRGQGDVNEQFF. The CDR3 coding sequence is TGTGCCAGCAGGGGACAGGGGGATGTAAATGAGCAGTTCTTC.